Described below is a single T cell receptor beta chain sequence and its context. Its antigen is currently unknown. Germline CDR1 is LNHDA and CDR2 is SQIVND (reference sequence). The CDR3 spans 14 residues. V lost 8 bases, J lost 3 bases, and 14 bases lay in between. The record originates from a study of cytomegalovirus exposure and HLA in healthy donors. Study-level points and caveats: Cytomegalovirus association was assigned to approximately 180 TCR beta chains.

PCR primers comprised 60 Vbeta and 13 Jbeta primers. This table comes from immunoSEQ multiplex PCR, and its TCRdb copy is limited to in-frame clones, with some not included. The sample holds under 200,000 clones; approximately 80% are singletons and the top ten take about 2.1%. The sequence derives from a young woman in good health and CMV-seronegative. Input material: PBMCs. J is TRBJ2-1 and V is TRBV19; possibly TRBD2 for D (6 bases). CDR3 sequence reads: CASSGTYNYNEQFF. CDR3 coding DNA: TGTGCCAGTTCCGGGACTTACAACTACAATGAGCAGTTCTTC.